Sequencing of this TCR beta chain was carried out in a study of blood T cell repertoires in COVID-19. The germline CDR1 and CDR2 sequences are SGDLS and YYNGEE. This CDR3 contains 15 residues. V lost 0 bases and J lost 3, with 13 bases in between. The data were produced by immunoSEQ multiplex PCR, yet TCRdb's version contains in-frame clones alone and is incomplete. Here the sample spans around 78,000 clones, 75% to 90% being singletons. J is TRBJ2-7 and V is TRBV9, with D tentatively TRBD2 (5 bases). The sequence derives from a man in his fifties with active or convalescent COVID-19. Sequencing was done on a sample of peripheral blood. This chain's CDR3 is CASSVEEGFNYEQYF. CDR3 nucleotide sequence: TGTGCCAGCAGCGTAGAAGAGGGATTCAACTACGAGCAGTACTTC. The full variable domain, completed using reference TRBV9 and TRBJ2-7, is DSGVTQTPKHLITATGQRVTLRCSPRSGDLSVYWYQQSLDQGLQFLIQYYNGEERAKGNILERFSAQQFPDLHSELNLSSLELGDSALYFCASSVEEGFNYEQYFGPGTRLTVT.